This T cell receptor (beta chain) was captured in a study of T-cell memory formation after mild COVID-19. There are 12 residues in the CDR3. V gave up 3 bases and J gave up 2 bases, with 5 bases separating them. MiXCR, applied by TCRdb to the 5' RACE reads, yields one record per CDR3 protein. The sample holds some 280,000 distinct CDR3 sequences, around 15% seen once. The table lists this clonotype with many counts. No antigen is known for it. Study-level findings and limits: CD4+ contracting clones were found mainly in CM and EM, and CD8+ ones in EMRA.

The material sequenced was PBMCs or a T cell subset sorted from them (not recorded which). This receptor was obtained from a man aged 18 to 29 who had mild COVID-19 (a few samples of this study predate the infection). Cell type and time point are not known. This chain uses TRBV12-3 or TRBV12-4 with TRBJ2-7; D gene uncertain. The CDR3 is CASSFNTYEQYV. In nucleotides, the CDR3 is TGTGCCAGCAGTTTTAACACCTACGAGCAGTACGTC.